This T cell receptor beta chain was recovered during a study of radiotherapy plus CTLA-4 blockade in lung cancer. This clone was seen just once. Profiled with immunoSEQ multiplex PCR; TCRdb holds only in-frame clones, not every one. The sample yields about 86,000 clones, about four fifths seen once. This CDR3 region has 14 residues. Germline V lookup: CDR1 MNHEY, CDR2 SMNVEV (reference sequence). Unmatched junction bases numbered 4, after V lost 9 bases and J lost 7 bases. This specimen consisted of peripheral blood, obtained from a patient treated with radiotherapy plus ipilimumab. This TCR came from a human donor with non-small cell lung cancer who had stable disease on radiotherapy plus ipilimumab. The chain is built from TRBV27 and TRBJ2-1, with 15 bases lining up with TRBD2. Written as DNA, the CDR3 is TGTGCCAGTGGACTAGCGGGGGGGCCGAATGAGCAGTTCTTC. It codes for CASGLAGGPNEQFF.